One and the same sample provided the 9 T cell receptor beta chains below, sequenced in a study of early T cells in non-severe SARS-CoV-2 infection. TCRdb fed the 5' RACE reads into MiXCR, producing one record per CDR3 protein. The repertoire has tens of thousands of distinct CDR3 sequences, more than 4.5% of them found once; the top ten carry about 6.1%. The source was whole blood, collected at baseline. The receptors derive from an adult who was a healthcare worker with PCR-confirmed SARS-CoV-2 infection or an uninfected control (not recorded which).

This clonotype rates as medium-sized. The chain has TRBV29-1 and TRBJ2-2, with D uncertain. The CDR3 is 11 residues long. The V and J ends lost 5 bases and 7 bases respectively, with 8 bases between them. Germline CDR1 is SQVTM and CDR2 is ANQGSEA. The CDR3 is CSVTSNGELFF. The CDR3 nucleotides read TGCAGCGTTACGAGCAACGGGGAGCTGTTTTTT.

This clonotype came up many times. The CDR3 DNA reads TGTGCCAGCAGTTATATCGGGAGCGAGCAGTACGTC. Translation: CASSYIGSEQYV. The V call is TRBV6-2 or TRBV6-3, the J call TRBJ2-7, with a weak D call TRBD2 (6 bases). Germline loops: CDR1 MNHEY, CDR2 SVGEGT. The CDR3 runs 12 residues. V dropped 3 bases and J dropped 6 bases, with 9 bases sitting between them.

In this sample, this clonotype turned up many times. The CDR3 DNA follows: TGTGCCAGCAGCAGACAGGGACCCTACGAGCAGTACTTC. It is translated as CASSRQGPYEQYF. V gene TRBV6-5 combines with J gene TRBJ2-7; 7 nucleotides agree with TRBD1. CDR3 length: 13 amino acids. Germline CDR1 and CDR2: MNHEY and SVGAGI. The V gene end was trimmed by 6 bases and the J gene end by 2 bases; junction bases not matched to a gene: 4.

This clonotype has ten or more counts. The rearrangement links TRBV27 to TRBJ2-7; TRBD2 aligns across 8 bases. Per the germline V gene, CDR1 is MNHEY and CDR2 is SMNVEV (reference sequence). J lost 2 bases, V lost 6 bases, and 6 bases had no gene match. The CDR3 consists of 14 residues. CDR3 residues: CASRTSDPPYEQYV. The DNA for the CDR3 is TGTGCCAGCAGGACTAGCGACCCCCCCTACGAGCAGTACGTC.

This clonotype was seen repeatedly, ten times or more. The chain joins TRBV20-1 to TRBJ2-5, with TRBD2 matching over 8 bases. V lost 0 bases and J lost 7; bases outside the gene matches: 10. Germline CDR1 is DFQATT and CDR2 is SNEGSKA (reference sequence). The CDR3 consists of 15 residues. The CDR3 nucleotides are TGCAGTGCTAGAGAGCCTAGCGGGCCGAGTGGGACCCAGTACTTC. The encoded protein is CSAREPSGPSGTQYF.

This clonotype was observed at least ten times. V usage is TRBV29-1 and J usage is TRBJ2-5; D is ambiguous. The CDR3 has 14 residues. Trimming took off 6 bases at V and 2 bases at J, with 16 bases between the two ends. Germline V gene lookup returns CDR1 SQVTM and CDR2 ANQGSEA. The CDR3 sequence is CSVNGQAHQETQYF. In DNA, the CDR3 is TGCAGCGTAAATGGCCAGGCTCATCAAGAGACCCAGTACTTC.

The sample holds many counts of this clonotype. The rearrangement links TRBV6-6 to TRBJ2-7; 14 bases align to TRBD2. V was clipped by 7 bases and J by 2 bases; unmatched bases: 13. CDR1 and CDR2 (germline): MNHNY, SVGAGI (reference sequence). The CDR3 covers 18 residues. The CDR3 DNA sequence: TGTGCCAGCACTCCGGGACTAGCGGGAGAACGCCCCACCTACGAGCAGTACGTC. This codes for CASTPGLAGERPTYEQYV.

The chain has TRBV12-3 or TRBV12-4 and TRBJ1-2, with D possibly matching TRBD1 (6 bases). This CDR3 spans 15 amino acids. V was trimmed by 4 bases and J by 1 base, leaving 13 bases between them. In DNA form, the CDR3 reads TGTGCCAGCAGTTCCCCCCGGACAGTTAACTATGGCTACACCTTC. The encoded protein is CASSSPRTVNYGYTF.

There are many counts of this clonotype. The V gene is TRBV28, the J gene TRBJ2-2; 7 bases are a match to TRBD1. Germline V lookup: CDR1 MDHEN, CDR2 SYDVKM. The CDR3 extends over 14 amino acids. Trimming cost V 2 bases and J 6 bases; bases outside gene matches: 3. The CDR3: CASSLGQVAGELFF. CDR3 nucleotide sequence: TGTGCCAGCAGTTTAGGACAGGTGGCCGGGGAGCTGTTTTTT. The complete variable domain, with remaining parts taken from reference TRBV28 and TRBJ2-2, reads DVKVTQSSRYLVKRTGEKVFLECVQDMDHENMFWYRQDPGLGLRLIYFSYDVKMKEKGDIPEGYSVSREKKERFSLILESASTNQTSMYLCASSLGQVAGELFFGEGSRLTVL.